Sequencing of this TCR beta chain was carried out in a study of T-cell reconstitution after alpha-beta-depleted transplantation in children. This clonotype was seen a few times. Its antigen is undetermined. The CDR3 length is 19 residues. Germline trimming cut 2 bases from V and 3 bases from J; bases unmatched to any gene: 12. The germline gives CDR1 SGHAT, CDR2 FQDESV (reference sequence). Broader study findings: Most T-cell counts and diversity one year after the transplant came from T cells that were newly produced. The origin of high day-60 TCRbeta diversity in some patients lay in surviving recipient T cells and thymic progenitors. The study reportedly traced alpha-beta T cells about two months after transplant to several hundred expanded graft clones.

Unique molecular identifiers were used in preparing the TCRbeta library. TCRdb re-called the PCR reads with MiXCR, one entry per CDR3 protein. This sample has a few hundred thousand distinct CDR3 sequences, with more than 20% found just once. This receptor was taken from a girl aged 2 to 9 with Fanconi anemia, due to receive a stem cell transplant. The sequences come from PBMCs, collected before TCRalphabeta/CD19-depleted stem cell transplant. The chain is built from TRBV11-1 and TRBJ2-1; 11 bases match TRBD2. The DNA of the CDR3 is TGTGCCAGCAGCTTATCTATTGCTGTGGGACTAGCGGACTACAATGAGCAGTTCTTC. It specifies CASSLSIAVGLADYNEQFF.